This T cell receptor (beta chain) was profiled in a study of T cells expressing NK-cell markers. Scientists made TCR beta cDNA using 5'RACE template switching with UMIs. TCRdb reprocessed the 5' RACE reads and keeps a single row for each CDR3 protein, giving no DNA. Listed are 500,000 to 600,000 distinct CDR3 sequences; about 3.6% falls within the top ten. This CDR3 comprises 13 residues. In germline, CDR1 is SQVTM, CDR2 ANQGSEA. Worth noting for this clonotype: Its antigen is not known.

Notes on the study in general: Of the CD8+ T cells in about 6 donors, roughly 1.0-7.5% belonged to dominant NKG2C+ clonotypes.

The sequenced sample consisted of blood T cells: a sorted CD56 or NKG2C T cell subset, CD4+ or CD8+ T cells, or bulk PBMC T cells (not recorded which). The V call is TRBV29-1, the J call TRBJ2-7. This TCR derives from a man younger than 30 in good health. The CDR3 loop is CSVEGTTDYEQYF.